This TCR beta chain is from a study of regulatory T cells in long-lasting Graves disease. This clonotype has ten or more counts. Construction of TCR beta libraries relied on iRepertoire HTBI primers and on Arm-PCR targeting CDR3 regions. One entry per CDR3 protein, called by TCRdb with MiXCR from the multiplex PCR reads. The sample lists 400,000 to 550,000 distinct CDR3 sequences; under 15% were seen once. From germline, CDR1 is SQVTM and CDR2 ANQGSEA. There are 14 residues in the CDR3. Trimming left V 4 bases short and J 7 bases short, with 19 bases between. Time point indicated: newly diagnosed GD, antithyroid drugs for less than 3 months. Scientists built the TCR library using RNA that was extracted from PBMCs. This sample was shared with a second study, whose subject was T cells in Graves' hyperthyroidism and ophthalmopathy.

Sequencing used peripheral blood mononuclear cells (PBMCs), obtained at new diagnosis, from a patient treated with antithyroid drugs. The V call is TRBV29-1, the J call TRBJ1-2, with TRBD1 as a possible D gene (5 bases). This TCR was sampled from a woman in her thirties with Graves disease. CDR3 loop: CSVAKTDSLLGYTF. DNA of the CDR3: TGCAGCGTTGCTAAGACAGACAGCTTACTTGGCTACACCTTC.